The 10 T cell receptor beta chains given below trace back to one sample, sequenced in a study of Graves' ophthalmopathy and Graves' hyperthyroidism. TCR beta CDR3 regions were amplified from RNA transcripts. Second-round multiplex PCR came after a first-round RT-PCR that employed HTBI primers. TCRdb re-analysed the multiplex PCR reads in MiXCR, keeping a single row per CDR3 protein. The sample holds hundreds of thousands of distinct CDR3 sequences, roughly two fifths seen once. Material for sequencing was peripheral blood. The receptors originated from an adult man with Graves' ophthalmopathy.

The table lists this clonotype with many counts. The rearrangement links TRBV20-1 to TRBJ2-5; 7 bases agree with TRBD1. The germline CDR1 and CDR2 sequences are DFQATT and SNEGSKA (reference sequence). The CDR3 is 13 residues long. Trimming at V came to 6 bases and at J to 3 bases, leaving 7 bases not matched to a gene. The CDR3 nucleotides are TGCAGTGCCGGACTTACAGGGGAAGAGACCCAGTACTTC. As protein: CSAGLTGEETQYF.

This clonotype was seen ten or more times. V is TRBV5-1 and J is TRBJ2-7; D is perhaps TRBD1 or TRBD2 (5 bases each). The CDR3 sequence is 16 residues long. V was pared by 1 base and J by 1 base, with 15 bases between. Germline lookup yields CDR1 SGHRS and CDR2 YFSETQ. The CDR3 reads CASSLRPQGPSYEQYF. The DNA for the CDR3 is TGCGCCAGCAGCTTGCGCCCGCAGGGACCTTCCTACGAGCAGTACTTC.

This clonotype was recorded many times. The chain employs TRBV6-1 and TRBJ1-1; tentatively, D is TRBD1 (6 bases). This CDR3 comprises 14 residues. The V gene's germline CDR1 is MNHNS and CDR2 SASEGT. Trimming pared 7 bases from V and 1 base from J, leaving 13 bases between. The CDR3 reads CASIPGHPNTEAFF. CDR3 sequence (DNA): TGTGCCAGCATCCCGGGACACCCGAACACTGAAGCTTTCTTT.

As to this clonotype: One base away lies a much larger clone, so this may be a sequencing read error. The genes are TRBV19 and TRBJ2-2, with 9 bases fitting TRBD2. The CDR3 has 15 residues. Germline-derived CDR1 and CDR2 are LNHDA and SQIVND (reference sequence). J lost 1 base, V lost 5 bases, and 2 bases had no gene match. The CDR3 nucleotides are TGTGCCAGTAGTCTAGCGGGACGGAACACCGGGGAGCTGTTTTTT. Its translation: CASSLAGRNTGELFF.

At least ten counts were recorded for this clonotype. V gene TRBV7-7 combines with J gene TRBJ2-5; 9 bases match TRBD2. The V segment lost 5 bases and the J segment 5 bases; nucleotides outside the gene matches: 9. The germline CDR1 and CDR2 sequences are SSHAT and FNYEAQ (reference sequence). This CDR3 contains 15 residues. CDR3 coding DNA: TGTGCCAGCAGCGGAACCGGGACTAGCATGGAGACCCAGTACTTC. Its translation: CASSGTGTSMETQYF.

This clonotype was counted ten times or more. The chain employs TRBV7-9 and TRBJ2-5; 11 bases are a match to TRBD2. With 5 bases clipped from V and 5 bases from J, the junction kept 7 bases outside the gene matches. Germline values: CDR1 SEHNR, CDR2 FQNEAQ (reference sequence). The CDR3 has 15 amino acids. The CDR3 region has the DNA TGTGCCAGCAGCCTTAGCGGGGGGGCGGAGGAGACCCAGTACTTC. Translated: CASSLSGGAEETQYF.

This clonotype occurred once. The rearrangement uses TRBV20-1 and TRBJ2-7, with 8 nucleotides matching TRBD1. Germline V gives CDR1 DFQATT, CDR2 SNEGSKA (reference sequence). The CDR3 contains 13 residues. V trimming: 6 bases; J trimming: 7 bases; junction bases outside the gene matches: 11. The CDR3, as DNA: TGCAGTGCCCAGGGGGCAACCTACAATGAGCAGTACTTC. Translated, it gives CSAQGATYNEQYF.

This chain links TRBV12-5 with TRBJ2-7; the match to TRBD2 covers 8 bases. CDR1 is LGHNT, CDR2 FRNRAP, per germline. The CDR3 has 17 residues. Losses at the gene ends were 1 base for V and 2 bases for J; bases not matched to a gene: 10. The CDR3 here is CASGLATGREGTYEQYF. The CDR3 coding sequence is TGTGCTAGTGGTTTGGCCACGGGACGGGAGGGTACCTACGAGCAGTACTTC. The whole variable domain, filled in from reference TRBV12-5 and TRBJ2-7, reads DARVTQTPRHKVTEMGQEVTMRCQPILGHNTVFWYRQTMMQGLELLAYFRNRAPLDDSGMPKDRFSAEMPDATLATLKIQPSEPRDSAVYFCASGLATGREGTYEQYFGPGTRLTVT.

Details on this clonotype: Given the absence of the conserved phenylalanine or tryptophan at the CDR3 end, a read error is likely. This chain uses TRBV9 with TRBJ1-2; 7 positions match TRBD1. J gave up 5 bases and V 7 bases, and 20 bases lay outside the gene matches. The CDR3 is made up of 17 amino acids. Germline V CDR1 and CDR2: SGDLS, YYNGEE. The DNA for the CDR3 is TGTGCCAGCTCACCACCTAGGACAGGCCTACTGGGGTATGGCTACACCCTC. Translated, it gives CASSPPRTGLLGYGYTL.

J is TRBJ1-1 and V is TRBV24-1; possible D gene TRBD1, 5 bases. V was trimmed by 0 bases and J by 1 base, leaving 11 bases between them. Germline V gene data show CDR1 as KGHDR and CDR2 as SFDVKD. This CDR3 has 16 amino acids. Written as DNA, the CDR3 is TGTGCCACCAGTGATTTGCGAGGGGCGCAGAACACTGAAGCTTTCTTT. Translated, it gives CATSDLRGAQNTEAFF.